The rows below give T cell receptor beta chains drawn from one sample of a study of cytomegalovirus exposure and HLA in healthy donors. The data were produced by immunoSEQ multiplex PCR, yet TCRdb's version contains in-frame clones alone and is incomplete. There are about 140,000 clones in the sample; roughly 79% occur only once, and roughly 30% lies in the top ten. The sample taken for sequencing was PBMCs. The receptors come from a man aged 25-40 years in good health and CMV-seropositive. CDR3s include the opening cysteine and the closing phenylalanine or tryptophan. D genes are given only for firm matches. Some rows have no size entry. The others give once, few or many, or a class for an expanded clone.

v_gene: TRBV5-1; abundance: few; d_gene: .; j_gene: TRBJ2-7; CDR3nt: TGCGCCAGCAGCTTGGGGCAGCGGAGCTCCTACGAGCAGTACTTC; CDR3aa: CASSLGQRSSYEQYF
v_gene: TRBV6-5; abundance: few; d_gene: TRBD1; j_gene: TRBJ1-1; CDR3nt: TGTGCCAGCAGTTACGACACAGGGGAGGCCACTGAAGCTTTCTTT; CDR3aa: CASSYDTGEATEAFF
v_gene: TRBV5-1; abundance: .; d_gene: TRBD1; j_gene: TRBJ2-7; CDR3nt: TGCGCCAGCAGCTGGTGGCCCGGACAGGGAATCGACGAGCAGTACTTC; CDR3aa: CASSWWPGQGIDEQYF
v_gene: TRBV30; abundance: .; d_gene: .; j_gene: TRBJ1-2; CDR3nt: TGTGCCTGGAGTGTTAAGGGAGGCTATGGCTACACCTTC; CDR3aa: CAWSVKGGYGYTF
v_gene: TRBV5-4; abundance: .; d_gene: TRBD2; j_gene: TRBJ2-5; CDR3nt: TGTGCCAGCAGCTCCCAAGCGGGGGAGAGGAAGACCCAGTACTTC; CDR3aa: CASSSQAGERKTQYF
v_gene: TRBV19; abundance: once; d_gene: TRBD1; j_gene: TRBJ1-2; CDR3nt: TGTGCCAGTAGTATACTCGACAGGGACGGCTATGGCTACACCTTC; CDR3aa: CASSILDRDGYGYTF
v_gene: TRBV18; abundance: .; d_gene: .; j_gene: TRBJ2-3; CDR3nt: TGTGCCAGCTCACCCTTGACTAGTAAGGCAGATACGCAGTATTTT; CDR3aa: CASSPLTSKADTQYF
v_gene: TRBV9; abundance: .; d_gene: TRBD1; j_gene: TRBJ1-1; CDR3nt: TGTGCCAGCAGCGAGCGACAGGGGATCACTGAAGCTTTCTTT; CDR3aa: CASSERQGITEAFF
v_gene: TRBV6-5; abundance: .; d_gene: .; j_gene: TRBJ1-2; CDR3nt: TGTGCCAGCAGGCAACAGGGTTCCTACACCTTC; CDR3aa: CASRQQGSYTF
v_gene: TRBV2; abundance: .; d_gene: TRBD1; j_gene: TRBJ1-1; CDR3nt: TGTGCCAGCAGTAGATATCCGGGACAGGGGGTATCTGAAGCTTTCTTT; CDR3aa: CASSRYPGQGVSEAFF
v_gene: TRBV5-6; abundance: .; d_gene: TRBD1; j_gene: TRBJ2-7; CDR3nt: TGTGCCAGCAGCTCACACCGGGACAGGAGCTCCTACGAGCAGTACTTC; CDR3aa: CASSSHRDRSSYEQYF
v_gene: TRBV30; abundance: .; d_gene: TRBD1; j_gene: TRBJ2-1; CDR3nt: TGTGCCTGGAGTCGGACAGGGGGCTACAATGAGCAGTTCTTC; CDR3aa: CAWSRTGGYNEQFF
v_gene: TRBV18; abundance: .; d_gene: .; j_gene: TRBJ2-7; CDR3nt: TGTGCCAGCTCACCACCTGCTGGGGGCGGCGAGCAGTACTTC; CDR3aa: CASSPPAGGGEQYF
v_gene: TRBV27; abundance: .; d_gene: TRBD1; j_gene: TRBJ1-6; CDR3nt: TGTGCCAGCAGTTTATCCCCGCGGACAGGGGGGACCAGGAGGGGCTATAATTCACCCCTCCACTTT; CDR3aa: CASSLSPRTGGTRRGYNSPLHF
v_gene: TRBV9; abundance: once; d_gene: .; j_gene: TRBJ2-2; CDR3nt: TGTGCCAGCAGCGTACAGGGCCTAACCGGGGAGCTGTTTTTT; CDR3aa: CASSVQGLTGELFF
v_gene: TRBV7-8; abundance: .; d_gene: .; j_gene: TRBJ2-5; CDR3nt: TGTGCCAGCAGCTTAACAGGGCGGACGGAGACCCAGTACTTC; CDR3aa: CASSLTGRTETQYF
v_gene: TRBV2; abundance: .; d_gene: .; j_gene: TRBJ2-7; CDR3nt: TGTGCCAGCAGAATTCGTACCTACGAGCAGTACTTC; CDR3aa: CASRIRTYEQYF
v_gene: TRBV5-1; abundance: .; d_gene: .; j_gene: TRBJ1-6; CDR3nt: TGCGCCAGCAGCTTGGGTAGTCCGGAGCAGTCACCCCTCCACTTT; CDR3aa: CASSLGSPEQSPLHF
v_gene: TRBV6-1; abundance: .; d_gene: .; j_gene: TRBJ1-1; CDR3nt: TGTGCCAGCAGGGTGGGAGTAGCTTTCTTT; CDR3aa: CASRVGVAFF
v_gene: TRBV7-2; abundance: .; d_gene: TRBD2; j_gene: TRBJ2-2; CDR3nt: TGTGCCAGCAGCTTAGCAACCGGGACTAACTTGAACACCGGGGAGCTGTTTTTT; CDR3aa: CASSLATGTNLNTGELFF
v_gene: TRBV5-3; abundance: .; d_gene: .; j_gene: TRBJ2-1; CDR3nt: TGTGCCAGATTCAGGGTACCCCGTCGAAATGAGCAGTTCTTC; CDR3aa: CARFRVPRRNEQFF
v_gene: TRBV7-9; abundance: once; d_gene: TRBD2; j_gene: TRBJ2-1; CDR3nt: TGTGCCAGCAGCATGGATCGGGTACTAGCGGGAGTCGGTGAGCAGTTCTTC; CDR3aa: CASSMDRVLAGVGEQFF
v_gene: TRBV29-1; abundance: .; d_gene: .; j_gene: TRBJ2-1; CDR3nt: TGCGGCGCCAGTATCGGAGGGGTCAATGAGCAGTTCTTC; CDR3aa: CGASIGGVNEQFF
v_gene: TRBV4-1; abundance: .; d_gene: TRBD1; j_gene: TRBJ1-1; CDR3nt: TGCGCCAGCAGCCAAGATGACAGGGGGGACACTGAAGCTTTCTTT; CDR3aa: CASSQDDRGDTEAFF
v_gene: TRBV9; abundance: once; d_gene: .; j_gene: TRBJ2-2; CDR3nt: TGTGCCAGCAGCGTAGGGGGGGTCCCCGGGGAGCTGTTTTTT; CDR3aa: CASSVGGVPGELFF
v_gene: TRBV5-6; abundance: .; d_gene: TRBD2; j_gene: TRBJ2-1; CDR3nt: TGTGCCAGCAGCTGGGGGACTAGCGGGGGGAGGTATGAGCAGTTCTTC; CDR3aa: CASSWGTSGGRYEQFF
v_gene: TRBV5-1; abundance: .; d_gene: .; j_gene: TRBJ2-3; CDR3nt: TGCGCCAGCAGTATGAATTGGGGGAGGAATACAGATACGCAGTATTTT; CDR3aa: CASSMNWGRNTDTQYF
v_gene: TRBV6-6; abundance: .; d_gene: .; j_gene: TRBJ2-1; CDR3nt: TGTGCCAGCAGTTACGAGGATGAGCAGTTCTTC; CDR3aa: CASSYEDEQFF
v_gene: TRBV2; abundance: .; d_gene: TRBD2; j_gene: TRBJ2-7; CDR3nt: TGTGCCAGCAGTTGGGGAGCGGGGAGCTCCTACGAGCAGTACTTC; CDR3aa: CASSWGAGSSYEQYF
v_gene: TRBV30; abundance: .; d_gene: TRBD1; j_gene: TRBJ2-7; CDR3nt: TGTGCCTGGTCCCCCGGGACAGGGAACTACGAGCAGTACTTC; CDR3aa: CAWSPGTGNYEQYF
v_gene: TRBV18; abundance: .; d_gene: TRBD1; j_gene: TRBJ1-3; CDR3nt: TGTGCCAGCTCAGTTGAGGGACAGCGTGGAAACACCATATATTTT; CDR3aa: CASSVEGQRGNTIYF
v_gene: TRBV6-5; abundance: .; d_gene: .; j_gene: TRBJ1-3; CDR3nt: TGTGCCAGCAGTGCGGGACTCTCTGGAAACACCATATATTTT; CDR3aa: CASSAGLSGNTIYF
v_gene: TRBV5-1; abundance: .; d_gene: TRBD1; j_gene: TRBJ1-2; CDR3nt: TGCGCCAGCAGCGGGACAGTTAACTATGGCTACACCTTC; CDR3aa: CASSGTVNYGYTF
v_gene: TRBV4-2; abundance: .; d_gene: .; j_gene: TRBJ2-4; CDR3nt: TGTGCCAGCAGCCAAGGAGGTGGGGCCAAAAACATTCAGTACTTC; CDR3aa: CASSQGGGAKNIQYF
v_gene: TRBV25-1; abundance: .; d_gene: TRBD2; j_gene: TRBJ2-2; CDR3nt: TGTGCCAGCAGTGATGGACTAGCGGGAAGAGCCGGGGAGCTGTTTTTT; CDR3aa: CASSDGLAGRAGELFF
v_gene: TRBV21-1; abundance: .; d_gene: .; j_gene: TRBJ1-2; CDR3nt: TGTGCCAGCAGCACGCGGGACAGGGAGGGCTACACCTTC; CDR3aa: CASSTRDREGYTF
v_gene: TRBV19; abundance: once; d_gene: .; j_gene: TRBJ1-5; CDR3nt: TGTGCCAGTAGTATAGGGTTTAAGGGAGAATCGGGTCAGCCCCAGCATTTT; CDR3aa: CASSIGFKGESGQPQHF
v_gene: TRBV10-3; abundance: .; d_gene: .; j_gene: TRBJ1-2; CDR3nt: TGTGCCATCAGTGGAGACTCTGCTAACTATGGCTACACCTTC; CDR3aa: CAISGDSANYGYTF
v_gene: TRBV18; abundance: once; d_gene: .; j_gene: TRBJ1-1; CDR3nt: TGTGCCAGCTCACCACGTGGGCCGCCGAGTCCCACTGAAGCTTTCTTT; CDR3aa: CASSPRGPPSPTEAFF
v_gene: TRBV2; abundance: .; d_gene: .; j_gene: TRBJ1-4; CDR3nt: TGTGCCAGCAGTGTGGCAGAAAATGAAAAACTGTTTTTT; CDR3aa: CASSVAENEKLFF
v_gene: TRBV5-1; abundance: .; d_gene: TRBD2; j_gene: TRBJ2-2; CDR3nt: TGCGCCAGCGGCCCCAGCGGGGGGAACACCGGGGAGCTGTTTTTT; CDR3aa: CASGPSGGNTGELFF
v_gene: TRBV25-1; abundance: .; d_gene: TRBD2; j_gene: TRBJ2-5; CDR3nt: TGTGCCAGCAGTACTGGGGGAGGGCAGGAGACCCAGTACTTC; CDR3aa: CASSTGGGQETQYF
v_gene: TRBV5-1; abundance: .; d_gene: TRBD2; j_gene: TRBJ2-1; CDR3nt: TGCGCCAGCAGCTTGTCCTCCGGACTAGCGGGAGGGAGCTCCTACAATGAGCAGTTCTTC; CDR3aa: CASSLSSGLAGGSSYNEQFF
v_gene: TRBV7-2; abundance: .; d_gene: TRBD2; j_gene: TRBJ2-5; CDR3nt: TGTGCCAGCAGCTTATCTAGCGGGGACCCGACCCAGTACTTC; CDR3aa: CASSLSSGDPTQYF
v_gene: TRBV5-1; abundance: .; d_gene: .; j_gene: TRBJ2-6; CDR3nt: TGCGCCAGCAGCTCCGGGACAACACCTGGGGCCAACGTCCTGACTTTC; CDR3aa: CASSSGTTPGANVLTF
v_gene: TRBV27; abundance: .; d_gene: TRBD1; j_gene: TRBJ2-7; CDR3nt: TGTGCCAGCAGTCCTGGACAGGGATTAGTCTACGAGCAGTACTTC; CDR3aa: CASSPGQGLVYEQYF
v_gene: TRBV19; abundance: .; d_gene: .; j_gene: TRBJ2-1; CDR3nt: TGTGCCAGTAGTTACCGGTACAATGAGCAGTTCTTC; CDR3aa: CASSYRYNEQFF
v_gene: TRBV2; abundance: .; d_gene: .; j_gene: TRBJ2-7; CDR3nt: TGTGCCAGCAGCGGGAGTGAATCCTACGAGCAGTACTTC; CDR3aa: CASSGSESYEQYF
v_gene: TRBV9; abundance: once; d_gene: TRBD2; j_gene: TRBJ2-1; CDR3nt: TGTGCCAGCAGCTTTGGACTAGCGGGAGGGTGGGAGCAGTTCTTC; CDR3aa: CASSFGLAGGWEQFF
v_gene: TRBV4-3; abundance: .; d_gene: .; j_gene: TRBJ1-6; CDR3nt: TGCGCCAGCAGCCAAGATTACGGAGGGAGTGCCTATAATTCACCCCTCCACTTT; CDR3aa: CASSQDYGGSAYNSPLHF
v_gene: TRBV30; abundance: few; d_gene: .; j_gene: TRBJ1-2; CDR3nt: TGTGCCTGGGCGGGGATCGGCTACACCTTC; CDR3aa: CAWAGIGYTF
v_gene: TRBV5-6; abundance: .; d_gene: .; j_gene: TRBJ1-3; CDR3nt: TGTGCCAGCAGCTTGGTCCAGTCCGGAAACACCATATATTTT; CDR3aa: CASSLVQSGNTIYF
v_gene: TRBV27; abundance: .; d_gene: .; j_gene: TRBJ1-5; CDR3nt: TGTGCCAGCAGTTTATACAGATATCAGCCCCAGCATTTT; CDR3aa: CASSLYRYQPQHF
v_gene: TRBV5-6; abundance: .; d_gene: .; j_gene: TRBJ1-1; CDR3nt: TGTGCCAGCAGCACCTTAGACAGCGCCCTGGGAGCTTTCTTT; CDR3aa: CASSTLDSALGAFF
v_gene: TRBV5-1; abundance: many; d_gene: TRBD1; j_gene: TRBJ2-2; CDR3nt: TGCGCCAGCAGCTTTGGACAGGGGGGTTACACCGGGGAGCTGTTTTTT; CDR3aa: CASSFGQGGYTGELFF
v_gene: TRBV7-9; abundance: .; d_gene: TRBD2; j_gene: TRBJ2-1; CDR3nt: TGTGCCAGCAGCGCCCAAAGGACTAGCGGGAAGAACGAGCAGTTCTTC; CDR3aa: CASSAQRTSGKNEQFF
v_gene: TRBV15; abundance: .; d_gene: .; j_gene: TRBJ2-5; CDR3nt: TGTGCCACCAGCAGTTCGCGCGGGGCCCAAGAGACCCAGTACTTC; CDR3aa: CATSSSRGAQETQYF
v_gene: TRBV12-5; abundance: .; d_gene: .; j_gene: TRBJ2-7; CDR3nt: TGTGCTAGTGGCCTTCCACAGGGCTACGAGCAGTACTTC; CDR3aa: CASGLPQGYEQYF
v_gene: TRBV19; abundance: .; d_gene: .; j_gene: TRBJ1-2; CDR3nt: TGTGCCAGTAGTATAGGTGCGAGCGTTGGCTACACCTTC; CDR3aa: CASSIGASVGYTF
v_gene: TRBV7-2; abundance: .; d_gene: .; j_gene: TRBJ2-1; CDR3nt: TGTGCCAGCAGCCCCGCAGGGGCGCCCTACAATGAGCAGTTCTTC; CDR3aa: CASSPAGAPYNEQFF